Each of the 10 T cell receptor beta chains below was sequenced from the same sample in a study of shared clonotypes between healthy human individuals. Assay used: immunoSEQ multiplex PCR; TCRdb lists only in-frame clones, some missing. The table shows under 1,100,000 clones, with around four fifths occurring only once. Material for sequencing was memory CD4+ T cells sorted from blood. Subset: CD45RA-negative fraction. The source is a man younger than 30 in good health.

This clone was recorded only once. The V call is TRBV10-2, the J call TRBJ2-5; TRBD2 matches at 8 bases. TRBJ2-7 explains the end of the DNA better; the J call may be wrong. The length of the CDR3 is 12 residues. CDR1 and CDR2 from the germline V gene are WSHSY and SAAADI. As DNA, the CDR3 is TGCGCCAGCAGCGGGGGGGCCTACGAGCAGTACTTC. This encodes CASSGGAYEQYF.

As DNA, the CDR3 is TGCGCCAGCAGCTTGGTTTCTAGCGGGAGCGGTTACGAGCAGTACTTC. Residues: CASSLVSSGSGYEQYF. The chain has TRBV5-1 and TRBJ2-7; 10 bases match TRBD2. The CDR3 totals 16 residues. Germline values: CDR1 SGHRS, CDR2 YFSETQ. The V gene end was trimmed by 0 bases and the J gene end by 4 bases; junction bases not matched to a gene: 7.

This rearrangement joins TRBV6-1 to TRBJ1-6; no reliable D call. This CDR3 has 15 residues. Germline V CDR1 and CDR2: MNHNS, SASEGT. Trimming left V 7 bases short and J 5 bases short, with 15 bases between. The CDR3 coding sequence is TGTGCCAGCACCCGGGGAACGGCCAATAATTCACCCCTCCACTTT. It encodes CASTRGTANNSPLHF.

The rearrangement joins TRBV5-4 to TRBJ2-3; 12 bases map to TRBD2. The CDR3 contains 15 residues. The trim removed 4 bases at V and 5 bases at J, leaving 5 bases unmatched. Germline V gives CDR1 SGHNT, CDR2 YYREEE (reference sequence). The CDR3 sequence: CASSLAGGPGDTQYF. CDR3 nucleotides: TGTGCCAGCAGCCTAGCGGGGGGGCCGGGAGATACGCAGTATTTT.

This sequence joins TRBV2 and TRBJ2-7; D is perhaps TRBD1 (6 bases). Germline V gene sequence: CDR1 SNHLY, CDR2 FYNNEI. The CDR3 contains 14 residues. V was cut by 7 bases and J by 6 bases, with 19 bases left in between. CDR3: CASNAPQGNIEQYF. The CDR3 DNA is TGTGCCAGCAACGCCCCCCAGGGGAATATCGAGCAGTACTTC.

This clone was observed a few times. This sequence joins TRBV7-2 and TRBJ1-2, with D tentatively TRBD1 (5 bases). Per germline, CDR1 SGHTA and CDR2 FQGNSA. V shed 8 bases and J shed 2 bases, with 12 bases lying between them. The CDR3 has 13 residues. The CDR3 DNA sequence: TGTGCCAGCGGACAAGCGGAGAACTATGGCTACACCTTC. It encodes CASGQAENYGYTF.

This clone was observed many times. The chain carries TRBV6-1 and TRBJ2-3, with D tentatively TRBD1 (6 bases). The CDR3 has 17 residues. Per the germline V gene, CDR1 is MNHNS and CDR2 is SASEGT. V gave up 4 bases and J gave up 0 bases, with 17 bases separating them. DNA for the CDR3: TGTGCCAGCAGTGCGTTCGGGACACCAACTAGCACAGATACGCAGTATTTT. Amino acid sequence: CASSAFGTPTSTDTQYF.

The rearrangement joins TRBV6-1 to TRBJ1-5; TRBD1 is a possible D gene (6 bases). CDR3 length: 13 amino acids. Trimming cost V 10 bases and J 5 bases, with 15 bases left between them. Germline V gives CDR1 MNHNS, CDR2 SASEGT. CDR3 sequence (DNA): TGTGCCACCTTGAAAGGGGGAGATCAGCCCCAGCATTTT. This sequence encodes CATLKGGDQPQHF.

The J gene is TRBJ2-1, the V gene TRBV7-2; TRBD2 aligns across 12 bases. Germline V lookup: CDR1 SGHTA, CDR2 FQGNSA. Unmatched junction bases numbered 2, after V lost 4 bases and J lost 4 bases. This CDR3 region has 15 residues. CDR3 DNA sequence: TGTGCCAGCAGCTATCTAGCGGGAGGGTACAATGAGCAGTTCTTC. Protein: CASSYLAGGYNEQFF.

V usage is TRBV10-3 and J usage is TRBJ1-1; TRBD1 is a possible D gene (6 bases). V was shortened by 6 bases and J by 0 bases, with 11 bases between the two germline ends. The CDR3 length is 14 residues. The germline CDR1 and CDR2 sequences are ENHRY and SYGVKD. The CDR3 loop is CAIRGGQLNTEAFF. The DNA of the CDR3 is TGTGCCATCAGGGGGGGACAACTGAACACTGAAGCTTTCTTT.